This T cell receptor (beta chain) was sequenced in a study of cytomegalovirus exposure and HLA in healthy donors. Findings and limits, study-wide: A later examination showed that TCR association rates differed by HLA locus, with DRB1 most and HLA-C fewest. There were a few CMV-associated chains whose specificity for CMV antigens was confirmed in vitro. TCR beta chains numbering more than 150 were designated cytomegalovirus-associated. Some V segments could not be told apart, so they were left out, TRBV6-2 and TRBV6-3 among them.

This clone was seen just once. Its antigen is not identified. The CDR3 extends over 17 amino acids. J gave up 5 bases and V 2 bases, and 12 bases lay outside the gene matches. CDR1 is MDHEN, CDR2 SYDVKM, per germline. The PCR contained 60 Vbeta and 13 Jbeta primers. Some clones are missing from TCRdb's copy, which holds only in-frame ones; the method was immunoSEQ multiplex PCR. The table shows 97,000 or so clones, with roughly two thirds occurring only once. J is TRBJ2-3 and V is TRBV28; TRBD1 matches at 8 bases. This clonotype was obtained from a man aged 50 to 59 in good health and CMV-seronegative. Sequenced material: PBMCs. The CDR3 nucleotides read TGTGCCAGCAGTTTAGGGGCAGGGGGCTCAGCGGGAGATACGCAGTATTTT. It encodes CASSLGAGGSAGDTQYF. Full variable domain (missing parts from reference TRBV28 and TRBJ2-3): DVKVTQSSRYLVKRTGEKVFLECVQDMDHENMFWYRQDPGLGLRLIYFSYDVKMKEKGDIPEGYSVSREKKERFSLILESASTNQTSMYLCASSLGAGGSAGDTQYFGPGTRLTVL.